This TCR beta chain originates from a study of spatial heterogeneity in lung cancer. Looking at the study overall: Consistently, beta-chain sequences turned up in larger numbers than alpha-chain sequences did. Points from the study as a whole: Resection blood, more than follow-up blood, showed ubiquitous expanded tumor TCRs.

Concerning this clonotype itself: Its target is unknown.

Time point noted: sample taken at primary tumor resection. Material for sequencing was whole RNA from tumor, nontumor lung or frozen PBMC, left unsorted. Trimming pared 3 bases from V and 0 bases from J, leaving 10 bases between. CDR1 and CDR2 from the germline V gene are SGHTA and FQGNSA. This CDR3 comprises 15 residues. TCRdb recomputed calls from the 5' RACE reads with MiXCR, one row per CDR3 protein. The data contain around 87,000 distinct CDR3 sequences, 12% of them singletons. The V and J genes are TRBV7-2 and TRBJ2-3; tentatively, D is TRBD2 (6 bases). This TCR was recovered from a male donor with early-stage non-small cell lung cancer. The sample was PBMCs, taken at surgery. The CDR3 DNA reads TGTGCCAGCAGCTTTAGTGCGGGAAGCACAGATACGCAGTATTTT. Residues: CASSFSAGSTDTQYF.